This T cell receptor beta chain originates from a study of T cell responses to AZD1222 COVID-19 vaccine. Method: immunoSEQ multiplex PCR; TCRdb's copy keeps in-frame clones and lacks some. The table lists under 200,000 clones, 70% to 90% of them singletons. Germline values: CDR1 SGHTA, CDR2 FQGNSA. The CDR3 covers 14 residues. V lost 5 bases to trimming and J lost 11 bases, with 22 bases between them. The sample in question was peripheral blood, obtained 28 days after the second AZD1222 dose. The chain combines TRBV7-2 with TRBJ2-7, with D maybe TRBD1 (5 bases). The clonotype originates from an adult who received the AZD1222 COVID-19 vaccine. The CDR3 nucleotides are TGTGCCAGCAGCCCCAAATGGTCCAGGGAAAATGAGTACTTC. The encoded protein is CASSPKWSRENEYF.